Below are 32 T cell receptor beta chains sequenced from a single sample in a study of T cells after posttransplantation cyclophosphamide. Generated by immunoSEQ multiplex PCR, the TCRdb table keeps only in-frame clones and is missing some. The table lists some 50,000 clones, with no singletons. Material for sequencing was PBMCs. The source is a man aged 35 to 55 in good health, CMV-negative, and a related stem cell transplant donor.

Many counts were recorded for this clone. V usage is TRBV28 and J usage is TRBJ2-1; no definite D call. V was shortened by 3 bases and J by 6 bases, with 15 bases between the two germline ends. The CDR3 length is 15 residues. From germline, CDR1 is MDHEN and CDR2 SYDVKM. The DNA of the CDR3 is TGTGCCAGCAGTTTCGGTGGTGCGTCGAGCAATGAGCAGTTCTTC. It yields the protein CASSFGGASSNEQFF.

This clone was counted ten times or more. The chain combines TRBV6-5 with TRBJ1-2, with D possibly TRBD1 on 6 matching bases. The CDR3 length is 14 residues. V lost 4 bases, J lost 0 bases, and 9 bases lay in between. Germline V gene lookup returns CDR1 MNHEY and CDR2 SVGAGI. The CDR3 nucleotides are TGTGCCAGCAGTTCATGGACAGCTAACTATGGCTACACCTTC. Translation: CASSSWTANYGYTF.

Ten or more counts support this clone. The chain recombines TRBV28 with TRBJ1-4; D perhaps matches TRBD1 (6 bases). Trimming took off 2 bases at V and 6 bases at J, with 13 bases between the two ends. The CDR3 is 15 amino acids. Germline V gene data show CDR1 as MDHEN and CDR2 as SYDVKM. The CDR3: CASSLRAGEYEKLFF. CDR3 bases: TGTGCCAGCAGTTTACGGGCAGGGGAGTATGAAAAACTGTTTTTT. The full variable domain, its missing parts supplied by reference TRBV28 and TRBJ1-4, is DVKVTQSSRYLVKRTGEKVFLECVQDMDHENMFWYRQDPGLGLRLIYFSYDVKMKEKGDIPEGYSVSREKKERFSLILESASTNQTSMYLCASSLRAGEYEKLFFGSGTQLSVL.

This clone was recorded at least ten times. The V gene is TRBV12-2, the J gene TRBJ1-5; TRBD1, the D gene given by the table, was not confirmed from the DNA. TRBV12-2 has pseudogene status. The CDR3 is 14 amino acids. The CDR3 spells CASRLTGGDQPQHF. CDR3 nucleotides: TGTGCAAGTCGACTTACAGGGGGAGATCAGCCCCAGCATTTT.

The sample holds many counts of this clone. This chain joins TRBV4-1 and TRBJ2-2, with no clear D. The CDR3 loop spans 15 amino acids. The germline V gene encodes CDR1 MGHRA and CDR2 YSYEKL. V was pared by 2 bases and J by 4 bases, with 11 bases between. The CDR3: CASSQLRSSTGELFF. The DNA for the CDR3 is TGCGCCAGCAGCCAACTAAGGAGCTCCACCGGGGAGCTGTTTTTT.

This clone was observed at least ten times. The V gene is TRBV20-1, the J gene TRBJ2-5, with D possibly TRBD1 on 6 matching bases. The V gene's germline CDR1 is DFQATT and CDR2 SNEGSKA (reference sequence). Trimming removed 5 bases at V and 6 bases at J, with 10 bases between. The CDR3 covers 11 residues. The CDR3 region is CSAYRVKTQYF. The CDR3 DNA reads TGCAGTGCTTACAGGGTCAAGACCCAGTACTTC.

This clone occurred many times. The CDR3 is CASSVESRHGAFQDTQYF. The CDR3 nucleotides are TGTGCCAGCAGCGTGGAATCCCGCCACGGAGCTTTCCAGGATACGCAGTATTTT. The chain employs TRBV13 and TRBJ2-3, with D hard to call. Germline loops: CDR1 PRHDT, CDR2 FYEKMQ (reference sequence). This CDR3 has 18 residues. V was shortened by 5 bases and J by 6 bases, with 27 bases between the two germline ends. The whole variable domain, remainder taken from reference TRBV13 and TRBJ2-3, is AAGVIQSPRHLIKEKRETATLKCYPIPRHDTVYWYQQGPGQDPQFLISFYEKMQSDKGSIPDRFSAQQFSDYHSELNMSSLELGDSALYFCASSVESRHGAFQDTQYFGPGTRLTVL.

This clone has at least ten counts. This clone may be a read error of a much larger clone one base away. The sample has other DNA sequences that encode this CDR3 too. J is TRBJ2-3 and V is TRBV10-3; the match to TRBD2 covers 8 bases. The CDR3 length is 16 residues. V shed 10 bases and J 0 bases; nucleotides not matched to a gene: 12. From germline, CDR1 is ENHRY and CDR2 SYGVKD. This CDR3 reads CATRGSSGSSTDTQYF. For the CDR3, the DNA is TGTGCCACTAGGGGCTCTAGCGGGTCTAGCACAGATACGCAGTATTTT.

In this sample, this clone turned up many times. The rearrangement links TRBV25-1 to TRBJ2-1; the match to TRBD2 covers 10 bases. The CDR3 loop spans 16 amino acids. Germline CDR1 MGHDK, CDR2 SYGVNS. After removal of 0 bases from V and 8 bases from J, the junction contained 7 bases not matched to a gene. The CDR3 nucleotides are TGTGCCAGCAGTGAATATTTCCTAGCGGGAGCATATGAGCAGTTCTTC. Amino acid sequence: CASSEYFLAGAYEQFF.

This clone has at least ten counts. The genes are TRBV7-2 and TRBJ2-7, with D uncertain. The CDR3 covers 11 residues. Looked up from germline, CDR1 is SGHTA and CDR2 is FQGNSA. V was trimmed by 4 bases and J by 2 bases, leaving 3 bases between them. The CDR3 sequence is CASSSTYEQYF. CDR3 nucleotides: TGTGCCAGCAGCTCAACCTACGAGCAGTACTTC.

The sample holds many counts of this clone. V usage is TRBV28 and J usage is TRBJ1-1, with a possible D match to TRBD1 (6 bases). Germline V gene lookup returns CDR1 MDHEN and CDR2 SYDVKM. This CDR3 spans 15 amino acids. V lost 6 bases and J 2 bases, leaving 16 bases between the germline ends. CDR3 DNA sequence: TGTGCCAGCAGCGGGGTGACAGGCATTAACACTGAAGCTTTCTTT. Translation gives CASSGVTGINTEAFF.

This clone was seen ten or more times. This sequence joins TRBV7-2 and TRBJ1-5; D is uncertain. This CDR3 is 15 amino acids long. Germline-derived CDR1 and CDR2 are SGHTA and FQGNSA. Trimming cost V 1 base and J 7 bases, with 14 bases left between them. CDR3 nucleotide sequence: TGTGCCAGCAGCTTAGATTTTAATCCTTCCCAGCCCCAGCATTTT. Encoded protein: CASSLDFNPSQPQHF.

In its sample, this clone was seen many times. The chain carries TRBV19 and TRBJ2-7; 7 nucleotides align to TRBD1. After removal of 4 bases from V and 1 base from J, the junction contained 4 bases not matched to a gene. This CDR3 comprises 14 residues. From germline, CDR1 is LNHDA and CDR2 SQIVND (reference sequence). The CDR3 here is CASSTQGFSYEQYF. CDR3 DNA: TGTGCCAGTAGTACACAGGGGTTTTCCTACGAGCAGTACTTC.

This clone came up many times. The chain uses TRBV4-2 and TRBJ2-2; no firm D call. CDR3 size: 13 residues. The V gene lost 0 bases and the J gene lost 5 bases, with 4 bases spanning the gap. In germline, CDR1 is LGHNA, CDR2 YNFKEQ. The CDR3 DNA sequence: TGTGCCAGCAGCCAAGATCGTACCGGGGAGCTGTTTTTT. Amino acids: CASSQDRTGELFF.

A remark on this clone: Other nucleotide sequences in the sample specify the same CDR3. CDR3 nucleotides: TGTGCCAGTACCGGACTAGCGGGAGGTTACAATGAGCAGTTCTTC. Translation: CASTGLAGGYNEQFF. The gene calls are TRBV27 and TRBJ2-1; 14 bases align to TRBD2. This CDR3 is 15 amino acids long. Germline assignment: CDR1 MNHEY and CDR2 SMNVEV (reference sequence). V trimming: 9 bases; J trimming: 4 bases; junction bases outside the gene matches: 5.

The sample holds many counts of this clone. The J gene is TRBJ1-2, the V gene TRBV7-9; 10 bases are a match to TRBD1. V shed 5 bases, J shed 0 bases, and the junction held 9 bases outside the gene matches. This CDR3 spans 17 amino acids. Germline CDR1 and CDR2: SEHNR and FQNEAQ (reference sequence). CDR3 nucleotide sequence: TGTGCCAGCAGCCTAACGACAGGGGGCCTCTCTAACTATGGCTACACCTTC. This sequence encodes CASSLTTGGLSNYGYTF. The complete variable domain, with remaining parts taken from reference TRBV7-9 and TRBJ1-2, reads DTGVSQNPRHKITKRGQNVTFRCDPISEHNRLYWYRQTLGQGPEFLTYFQNEAQLEKSRLLSDRFSAERPKGSFSTLEIQRTEQGDSAMYLCASSLTTGGLSNYGYTFGSGTRLTVV.

The sample holds many counts of this clone. The chain is built from TRBV27 and TRBJ2-3, with 9 bases that match TRBD1. The CDR3 is 21 residues long. J lost 7 bases, V lost 2 bases, and 25 bases had no gene match. Germline V gene lookup returns CDR1 MNHEY and CDR2 SMNVEV (reference sequence). The CDR3 DNA reads TGTGCCAGCAGTTTACGCTGCCCTCGGACAGGGGAAAGGTCGTCCGGACATACGCAGTATTTT. It codes for CASSLRCPRTGERSSGHTQYF.

This clone was found many times. The gene calls are TRBV6-1 and TRBJ2-2; no reliable D call. The germline gives CDR1 MNHNS, CDR2 SASEGT. Trimming pared 2 bases from V and 6 bases from J, leaving 22 bases between. The CDR3 length is 18 residues. Here the CDR3 DNA reads TGTGCCAGCAGTGAATATCGCGGCTGGCCACCCCAGTCCGGGGAGCTGTTTTTT. Its protein is CASSEYRGWPPQSGELFF.

There are many counts of this clone. The chain couples TRBV5-6 to TRBJ2-2, with D tentatively TRBD2 (6 bases). The CDR3 is made up of 15 amino acids. The V gene lost 3 bases and the J gene lost 1 base, with 10 bases spanning the gap. CDR1 and CDR2 (germline): SGHDT, YYEEEE. This CDR3 is CASSSGLRNTGELFF. CDR3 bases: TGTGCCAGCAGCTCGGGACTGAGGAACACCGGGGAGCTGTTTTTT.

This clone was recorded at least ten times. Other DNA sequences in the sample encode the same CDR3. The chain carries TRBV19 and TRBJ2-2; 7 bases are a match to TRBD1. The CDR3 extends over 15 amino acids. Germline CDR1 is LNHDA and CDR2 is SQIVND (reference sequence). The ends lost 5 bases at V and 0 bases at J; junction bases unmatched: 3. DNA for the CDR3: TGTGCCAGTAGTCCGACAGGGCCGAACACCGGGGAGCTGTTTTTT. Translation: CASSPTGPNTGELFF.

Of note for this clone: At one end the junction does not follow the germline gene, possibly because of a read error. The V and J genes are TRBV15 and TRBJ1-4, with a weak D call TRBD1 (5 bases). Germline V gene lookup returns CDR1 LNHNV and CDR2 YYDKDF (reference sequence). The CDR3 totals 16 residues. The CDR3 region has the DNA TGTGCCACCAGCAGAGATTACAGGCAAATTAATGAAGAACTGTTTTTT. This sequence encodes CATSRDYRQINEELFF.

This clone has a count of ten or more. CDR3 protein: CASSLARQGGTDTQYF. CDR3 coding DNA: TGTGCCAGCAGCCTCGCCCGACAGGGTGGCACAGATACGCAGTATTTT. V is TRBV9 and J is TRBJ2-3; 7 bases are shared with TRBD1. V lost 4 bases, J lost 1 base, and 9 bases stayed unmatched. Germline V gene data show CDR1 as SGDLS and CDR2 as YYNGEE. The CDR3 consists of 16 residues.

The sample holds many counts of this clone. The rearrangement links TRBV7-9 to TRBJ2-1; D unclear. Germline V gene lookup returns CDR1 SEHNR and CDR2 FQNEAQ (reference sequence). The CDR3 runs to 13 residues. The V end was cut by 6 bases, the J end by 5 bases, with 11 bases between. The chain's CDR3 is CASRSYEDNEQFF. In nucleotides, the CDR3 is TGTGCCAGCAGAAGTTACGAGGACAATGAGCAGTTCTTC.

This clone was seen repeatedly, ten times or more. The chain links TRBV28 to TRBJ2-7; 10 bases map to TRBD2. Per the germline V gene, CDR1 is MDHEN and CDR2 is SYDVKM. Trimming cost V 2 bases and J 4 bases; bases outside gene matches: 8. The CDR3 consists of 16 residues. CDR3 coding DNA: TGTGCCAGCAGTTTAACATTACTAGCGGGAACATACGAGCAGTACTTC. This codes for CASSLTLLAGTYEQYF.

This clone was counted at least ten times. V usage is TRBV7-9 and J usage is TRBJ1-4; unclear D gene. The germline CDR1 and CDR2 sequences are SEHNR and FQNEAQ (reference sequence). Deletions cut 4 bases from V and 10 bases from J, with 19 bases between. There are 15 residues in the CDR3. CDR3 amino acids: CASSSSPVGLRKLFF. CDR3 nucleotide sequence: TGTGCCAGCAGCTCTAGTCCGGTTGGTTTGCGAAAACTGTTTTTT.

This clone has a count of ten or more. This sequence joins TRBV5-1 and TRBJ1-1; 7 nucleotides line up with TRBD1. The germline CDR1 and CDR2 sequences are SGHRS and YFSETQ. CDR3 length: 14 amino acids. V lost 3 bases, J lost 1 base, and 3 bases stayed unmatched. CDR3 region: CASSSRTGNTEAFF. For the CDR3, the DNA is TGCGCCAGCAGCTCTCGGACAGGGAACACTGAAGCTTTCTTT.

A few counts support this clone. This rearrangement joins TRBV6-5 to TRBJ1-5; maybe TRBD1 (6 bases). This CDR3 region has 13 residues. V gave up 5 bases and J gave up 7 bases, with 12 bases separating them. Germline-derived CDR1 and CDR2 are MNHEY and SVGAGI. CDR3 loop: CASSRGGIQPQHF. The CDR3 DNA reads TGTGCCAGCAGTCGAGGGGGAATCCAGCCCCAGCATTTT.

This clone was seen at least ten times. The chain recombines TRBV30 with TRBJ1-3; 7 nucleotides align to TRBD1. V lost 7 bases to trimming and J lost 4 bases; unmatched junction nucleotides: 4. The germline V gene encodes CDR1 GTSNPN and CDR2 SVGIG (reference sequence). The CDR3 is made up of 12 amino acids. CDR3 coding DNA: TGTGCCTCTGCAGGGGGAGGAAACACCATATATTTT. This sequence encodes CASAGGGNTIYF. The full variable domain, in which reference TRBV30 and TRBJ1-3 provide the parts outside the CDR3, is SQTIHQWPATLVQPVGSPLSLECTVEGTSNPNLYWYRQAAGRGLQLLFYSVGIGQISSEVPQNLSASRPQDRQFILSSKKLLLSDSGFYLCASAGGGNTIYFGEGSWLTVV.

Many counts were recorded for this clone. The V gene is TRBV19, the J gene TRBJ1-5, with TRBD1 as a possible D gene (6 bases). Looked up from germline, CDR1 is LNHDA and CDR2 is SQIVND (reference sequence). The V gene lost 3 bases and the J gene lost 2 bases, with 14 bases spanning the gap. The CDR3 extends over 16 amino acids. The CDR3 sequence is CASSILQGSGNQPQHF. CDR3 DNA sequence: TGTGCCAGTAGTATCCTACAGGGAAGCGGCAATCAGCCCCAGCATTTT.

The sample holds many counts of this clone. Here the CDR3 DNA reads TGTGCCAGCAGTTCTGAGACTAGCGGGAGGTTCGGGAGCTACAATGAGCAGTTCTTC. This codes for CASSSETSGRFGSYNEQFF. V gene TRBV28 combines with J gene TRBJ2-1; TRBD2 matches 13 bases. The CDR3 consists of 19 residues. V dropped 4 bases and J dropped 3; count of bases not matched to a gene: 12. Germline V gene lookup returns CDR1 MDHEN and CDR2 SYDVKM.

This clone was recorded many times. This chain links TRBV11-3 with TRBJ2-5; 7 nucleotides align to TRBD1. The CDR3 spans 13 residues. Trimming cost V 5 bases and J 3 bases; bases outside gene matches: 3. The germline V gene has CDR1 SGHNT and CDR2 YENEEA. CDR3 amino acids: CASSPGTEETQYF. The CDR3 DNA sequence: TGTGCCAGCAGCCCCGGGACAGAAGAGACCCAGTACTTC.

This clone was found a few times. The V gene is TRBV27, the J gene TRBJ2-3, with 7 bases that match TRBD1. Germline values: CDR1 MNHEY, CDR2 SMNVEV (reference sequence). The CDR3 is made up of 12 amino acids. Trimming removed 6 bases from V and 4 bases from J; junction bases left unmatched: 1. CDR3 sequence (DNA): TGTGCCAGCAGGACAGGGTCAGATACGCAGTATTTT. Protein: CASRTGSDTQYF.